This T cell receptor (beta chain) was found in a study of OX40 agonist ivuxolimab in advanced cancers. For the study at large: Treatment received earlier with anti-PD-1, anti-PD-L1 or anti-CTLA-4 agents was allowed, and around 36% had some. Study-wide points: Averaged across samples, CD8+ T cells carried more expanded clones than CD4+ did.

This clone showed up just a few times. Its antigen is currently unknown. The CDR3 consists of 17 residues. Germline lookup yields CDR1 SGHRS and CDR2 YFSETQ. V lost 3 bases to trimming and J lost 2 bases; unmatched junction nucleotides: 11. The sampling schedule covered blood at baseline, cycle 4 day 1, and cycle 7 day 1. TCRdb keeps only in-frame clones here, not all; method: immunoSEQ multiplex PCR. The profile shows under 90,000 clones, about 90% of them singletons. The sequences come from CD4+ or CD8+ T cells sorted from blood, collected in a trial of the OX40 agonist ivuxolimab. The sequence derives from an adult with an advanced solid tumor such as melanoma, head and neck, liver or kidney cancer. The chain recombines TRBV5-1 with TRBJ2-1, with 7 positions matching TRBD2. As DNA, the CDR3 is TGCGCCAGCAGCTCCCTTGGGGGGGGAGGTACCTACAATGAGCAGTTCTTC. This translates into CASSSLGGGGTYNEQFF.